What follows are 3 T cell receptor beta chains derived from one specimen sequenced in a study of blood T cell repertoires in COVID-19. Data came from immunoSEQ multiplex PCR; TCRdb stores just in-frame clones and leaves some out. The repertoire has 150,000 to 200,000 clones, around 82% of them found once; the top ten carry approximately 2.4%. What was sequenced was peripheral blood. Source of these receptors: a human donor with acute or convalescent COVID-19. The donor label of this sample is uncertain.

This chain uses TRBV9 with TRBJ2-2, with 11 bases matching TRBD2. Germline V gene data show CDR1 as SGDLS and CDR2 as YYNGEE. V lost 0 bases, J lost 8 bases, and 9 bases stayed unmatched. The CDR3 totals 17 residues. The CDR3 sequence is CASSVAGGLAVPGELFF. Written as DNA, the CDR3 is TGTGCCAGCAGCGTAGCTGGGGGACTAGCGGTTCCGGGGGAGCTGTTTTTT. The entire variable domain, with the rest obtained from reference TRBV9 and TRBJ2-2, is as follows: DSGVTQTPKHLITATGQRVTLRCSPRSGDLSVYWYQQSLDQGLQFLIQYYNGEERAKGNILERFSAQQFPDLHSELNLSSLELGDSALYFCASSVAGGLAVPGELFFGEGSRLTVL.

The CDR3 reads CASLRDISEKLFF. CDR3 bases: TGTGCCAGCTTAAGGGACATTTCTGAAAAACTGTTTTTT. V gene TRBV18 combines with J gene TRBJ1-4; D is perhaps TRBD1 (6 bases). V was clipped by 7 bases and J by 7 bases, with 13 bases between them. The length of the CDR3 is 13 residues. Per germline, CDR1 KGHSH and CDR2 LQKENI.

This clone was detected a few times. CDR3 in amino acids: CASSLGSTYNEQFF. The CDR3 nucleotides read TGCGCCAGCAGCTTGGGCTCTACGTACAATGAGCAGTTCTTC. The gene calls are TRBV5-1 and TRBJ2-1; D is unclear. The CDR3 is 14 amino acids. Trimming shortened V by 0 bases and J by 4 bases, and 8 bases separated the two germline ends. CDR1 and CDR2 from the germline V gene are SGHRS and YFSETQ. The full variable domain, rest sourced from reference TRBV5-1 and TRBJ2-1, is KAGVTQTPRYLIKTRGQQVTLSCSPISGHRSVSWYQQTPGQGLQFLFEYFSETQRNKGNFPGRFSGRQFSNSRSEMNVSTLELGDSALYLCASSLGSTYNEQFFGPGTRLTVL.